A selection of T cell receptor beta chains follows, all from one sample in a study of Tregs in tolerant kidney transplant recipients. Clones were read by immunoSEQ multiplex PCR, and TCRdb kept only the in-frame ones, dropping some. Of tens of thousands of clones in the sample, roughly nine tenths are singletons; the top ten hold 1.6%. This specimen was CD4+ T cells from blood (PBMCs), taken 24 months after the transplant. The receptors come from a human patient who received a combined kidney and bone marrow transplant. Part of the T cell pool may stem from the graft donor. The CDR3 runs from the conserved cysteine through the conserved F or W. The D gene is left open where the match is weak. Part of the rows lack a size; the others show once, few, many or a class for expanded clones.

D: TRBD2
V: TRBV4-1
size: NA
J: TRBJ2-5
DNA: TGCGCCAGCAGCCAAGATTTTCGACTAGCGGGAAACCAAGAGACCCAGTACTTC
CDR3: CASSQDFRLAGNQETQYF

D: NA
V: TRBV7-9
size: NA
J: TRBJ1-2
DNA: TGTGCCAGCAGCCCCCTATCAAGCAGGGGTGGCTACACCTTC
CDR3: CASSPLSSRGGYTF

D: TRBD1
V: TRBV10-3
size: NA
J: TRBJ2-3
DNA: TGTGCCATGAGAGGACAGGGCAGCACAGATACGCAGTATTTT
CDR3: CAMRGQGSTDTQYF

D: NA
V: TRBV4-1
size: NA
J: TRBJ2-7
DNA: TGCGCCAGCAGCCAAGGGGAGGACTGGTCCTACGAGCAGTACTTC
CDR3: CASSQGEDWSYEQYF

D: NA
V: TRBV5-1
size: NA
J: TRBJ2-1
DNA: TGCGCCAGCAGCTACGGTGGCGGACTCTCCTACAATGAGCAGTTCTTC
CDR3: CASSYGGGLSYNEQFF

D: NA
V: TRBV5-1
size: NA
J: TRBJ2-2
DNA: TGCGCCAGCAGCCTACGCTTTGAAGCACTCAACACCGGGGAGCTGTTTTTT
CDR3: CASSLRFEALNTGELFF

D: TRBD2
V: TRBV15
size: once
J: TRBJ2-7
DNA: TGTGCCACCAGCACCGGGACTACCCCTTTAGCCGAGCAGTACTTC
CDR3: CATSTGTTPLAEQYF

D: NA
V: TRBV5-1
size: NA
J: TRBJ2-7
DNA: TGCGCCAGCAGCTTGGTTGCGGGGGAGCAGTACTTC
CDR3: CASSLVAGEQYF

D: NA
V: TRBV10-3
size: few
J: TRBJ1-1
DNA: TGTGCCATCAGTGAGCCTGGACAGCCGAACACTGAAGCTTTCTTT
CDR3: CAISEPGQPNTEAFF

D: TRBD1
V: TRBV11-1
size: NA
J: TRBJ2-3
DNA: TGTGCCAGCAGCCGGGACAGGGGTCAGACAGATACGCAGTATTTT
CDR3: CASSRDRGQTDTQYF

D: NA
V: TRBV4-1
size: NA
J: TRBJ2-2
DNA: TGCGCCAGCAGCCAAGATCATCCGAACACCGGGGAGCTGTTTTTT
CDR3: CASSQDHPNTGELFF

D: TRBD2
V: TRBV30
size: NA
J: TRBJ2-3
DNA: TGTGCCTGGAACGTCTTTAGCGGGGGGGCCACAGATACGCAGTATTTT
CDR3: CAWNVFSGGATDTQYF

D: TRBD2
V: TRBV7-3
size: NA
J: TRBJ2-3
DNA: TGTGCCAGCAGCGTTAGCGGGATCACAGATACGCAGTATTTT
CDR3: CASSVSGITDTQYF

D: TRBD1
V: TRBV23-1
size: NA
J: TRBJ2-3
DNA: TGCGCCAGCAGTCTAAATCCCGGGACAGGATCTAGCACAGATACGCAGTATTTT
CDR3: CASSLNPGTGSSTDTQYF

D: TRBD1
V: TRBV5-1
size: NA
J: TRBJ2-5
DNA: TGCGCCAGCAGCTCTGACAGGGCGGTAGAGACCCAGTACTTC
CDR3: CASSSDRAVETQYF

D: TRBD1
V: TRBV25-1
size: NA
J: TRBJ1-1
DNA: TGTGCCAGCAGTCCAGGGGGTGGCACTGAAGCTTTCTTT
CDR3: CASSPGGGTEAFF

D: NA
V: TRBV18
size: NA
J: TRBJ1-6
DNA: TGTGCCAGCTCCCGCGACGGTAGCCTCAATTCCCCCCTCCACTTT
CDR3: CASSRDGSLNSPLHF

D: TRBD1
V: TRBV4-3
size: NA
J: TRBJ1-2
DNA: TGCGCCAGCAGCCAAGGGACAGGGGGCGGGGTGTACTATGGCTACACCTTC
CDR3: CASSQGTGGGVYYGYTF

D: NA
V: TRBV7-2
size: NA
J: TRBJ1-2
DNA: TGTGCCAGCAGCTCCCTGGACAGCTACTATGGCTACACCTTC
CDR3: CASSSLDSYYGYTF

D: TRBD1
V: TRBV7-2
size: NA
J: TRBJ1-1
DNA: TGTGCCAGCAGCCCGGACAGGAGTAACACTGAAGCTTTCTTT
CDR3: CASSPDRSNTEAFF

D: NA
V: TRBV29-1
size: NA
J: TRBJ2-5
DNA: TGCAGCGTTGATAGGGGGGGACAAGAGACCCAGTACTTC
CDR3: CSVDRGGQETQYF

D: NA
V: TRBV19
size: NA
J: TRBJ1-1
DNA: TGTGCCAGTAGTGACAGGTATGTGAACACTGAAGCTTTCTTT
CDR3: CASSDRYVNTEAFF

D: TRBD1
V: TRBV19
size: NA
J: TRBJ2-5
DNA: TGTGCCAGTAGTATCGACAGGGGCCAAGAGACCCAGTACTTC
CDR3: CASSIDRGQETQYF

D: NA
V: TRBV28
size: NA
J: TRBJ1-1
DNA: TGTGCCAGCAGTTTGGCTAATGGCGGTGCTTTCTTT
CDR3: CASSLANGGAFF

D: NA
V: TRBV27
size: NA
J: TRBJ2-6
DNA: TGTGCCAGCATCTCCCACCCGGGGTGGAAAACCTCTGGGGCCAACGTCCTGACTTTC
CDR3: CASISHPGWKTSGANVLTF

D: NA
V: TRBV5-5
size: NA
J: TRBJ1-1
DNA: TGTGCCAGCAGCTTGCTTCTAGGGGCGAACACTGAAGCTTTCTTT
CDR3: CASSLLLGANTEAFF

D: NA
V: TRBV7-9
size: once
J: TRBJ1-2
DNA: TGTGCCAGCAGCTTTACGGGGGTTGACTATGGCTACACCTTC
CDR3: CASSFTGVDYGYTF

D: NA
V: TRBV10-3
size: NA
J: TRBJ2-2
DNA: TGTGCCATCAGCCAGAGCCAGGGGGCGGGAGTAGGCACCGGGGAGCTGTTTTTT
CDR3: CAISQSQGAGVGTGELFF

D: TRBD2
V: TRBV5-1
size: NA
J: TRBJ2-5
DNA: TGCGCCAGCAGCTTGGAGCTGGTAGCGGGGGGAAAGACCCAGTACTTC
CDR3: CASSLELVAGGKTQYF

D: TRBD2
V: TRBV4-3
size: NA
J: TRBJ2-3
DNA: TGCGCCAGCAGGCTCTCTAGCGGCCCCCCCACAGATACGCAGTATTTT
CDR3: CASRLSSGPPTDTQYF

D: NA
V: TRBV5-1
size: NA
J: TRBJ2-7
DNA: TGCGCCAGCACCCTTAGGGCGATTGGGGCGACCTACGAGCAGTACTTC
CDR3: CASTLRAIGATYEQYF

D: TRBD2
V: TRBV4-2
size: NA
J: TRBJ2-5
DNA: TGTGCCAGCAGCCAAGAGTCTAGCGGGGACCATGGGGAGACCCAGTACTTC
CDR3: CASSQESSGDHGETQYF

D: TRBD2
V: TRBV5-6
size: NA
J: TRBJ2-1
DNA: TGTGCCAGCAGCTCTCTGGCGGCGGGAGGCAATGAGCAGTTCTTC
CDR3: CASSSLAAGGNEQFF

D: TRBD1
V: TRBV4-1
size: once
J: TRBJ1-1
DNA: TGCGCCAGCAGCCCACAGGGGGCCATGAACACTGAAGCTTTCTTT
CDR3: CASSPQGAMNTEAFF

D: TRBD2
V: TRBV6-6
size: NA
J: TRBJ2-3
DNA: TGTGCCAGCAGTTACGGACTAGCGGGAGTGGTAGATACGCAGTATTTT
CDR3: CASSYGLAGVVDTQYF

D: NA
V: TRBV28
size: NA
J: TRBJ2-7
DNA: TGTGCCAGCAGTCGGGATGGGCGCAGACCCTACGAGCAGTACTTC
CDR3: CASSRDGRRPYEQYF

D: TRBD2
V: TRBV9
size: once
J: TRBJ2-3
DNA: TGTGCCAGCAGCGAGGGGGCTAGCGGGGCCCTCACAGATACGCAGTATTTT
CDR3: CASSEGASGALTDTQYF

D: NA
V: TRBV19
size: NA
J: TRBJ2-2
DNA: TGTGCCAGTAGTATCAGGGGAGTGTTATCCGGGGAGCTGTTTTTT
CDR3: CASSIRGVLSGELFF

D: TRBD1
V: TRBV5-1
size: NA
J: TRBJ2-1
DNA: TGCGCCAGCACCCTGAGGGGGCCCAACAATGAGCAGTTCTTC
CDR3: CASTLRGPNNEQFF

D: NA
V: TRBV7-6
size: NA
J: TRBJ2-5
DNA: TGTGCCAGCAGCTTAGTCCGGGAGACCCAGTACTTC
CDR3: CASSLVRETQYF

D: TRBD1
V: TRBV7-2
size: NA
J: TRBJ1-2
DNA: TGTGCCAGCAGCGTTGTGGCGGGACAGATGCGAACTAACTATGGCTACACCTTC
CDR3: CASSVVAGQMRTNYGYTF

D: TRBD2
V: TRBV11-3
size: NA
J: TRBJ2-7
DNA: TGTGCCAGCAGCTTAGCAGGACTAGACTCCTACGAGCAGTACTTC
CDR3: CASSLAGLDSYEQYF

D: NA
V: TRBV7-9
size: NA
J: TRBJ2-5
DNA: TGTGCCAGCAGCTTATCTCACCGGAGTGAGACCCAGTACTTC
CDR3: CASSLSHRSETQYF

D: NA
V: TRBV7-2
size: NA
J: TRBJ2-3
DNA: TGTGCCAGCAGCTACGCGGACACAGATACGCAGTATTTT
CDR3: CASSYADTDTQYF

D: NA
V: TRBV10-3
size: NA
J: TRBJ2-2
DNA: TGTGCCATCAGAACGGACAGATTGAACACCGGGGAGCTGTTTTTT
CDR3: CAIRTDRLNTGELFF

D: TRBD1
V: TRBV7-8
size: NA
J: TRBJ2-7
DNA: TGTGCCAGCGGCTGGTCGGGCACTCAGGGGGAAGCCTACGAGCAGTACTTC
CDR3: CASGWSGTQGEAYEQYF

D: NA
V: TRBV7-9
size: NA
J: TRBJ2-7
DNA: TGTGCCAGCAGCTTAGCCCAGTTCGAGCAGTACTTC
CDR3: CASSLAQFEQYF

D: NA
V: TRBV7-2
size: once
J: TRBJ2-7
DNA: TGTGCCAGCAGCTTAGCGGGAGTTGCCTACGAGCAGTACTTC
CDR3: CASSLAGVAYEQYF

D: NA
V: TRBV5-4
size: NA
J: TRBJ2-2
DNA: TGTGCCAGCAGCTTTCGCGATGTTACCGGGGAGCTGTTTTTT
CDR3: CASSFRDVTGELFF

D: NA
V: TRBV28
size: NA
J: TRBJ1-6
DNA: TGTGCCAGCAGGATCAACAGAAATTCACCCCTCCACTTT
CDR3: CASRINRNSPLHF

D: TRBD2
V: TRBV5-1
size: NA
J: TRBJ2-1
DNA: TGCGCCAGCACCAGTTCTGGCGGGAGCTCCTACAATGAGCAGTTCTTC
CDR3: CASTSSGGSSYNEQFF

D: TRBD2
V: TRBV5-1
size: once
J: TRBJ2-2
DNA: TGCGCCAGCAGCGCGAGGACTAGCGGGCGAGACACGAACACCGGGGAGCTGTTTTTT
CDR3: CASSARTSGRDTNTGELFF

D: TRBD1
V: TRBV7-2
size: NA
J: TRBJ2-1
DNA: TGTGCCAGCAGCTTAGCATGGGACAGTGACAATGAGCAGTTCTTC
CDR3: CASSLAWDSDNEQFF

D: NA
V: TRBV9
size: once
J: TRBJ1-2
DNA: TGTGCCAGCAGCCCTGGACATCCAGCCTATGGCTACACCTTC
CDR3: CASSPGHPAYGYTF

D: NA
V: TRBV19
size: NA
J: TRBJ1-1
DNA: TGTGCCAGTAACCGGGGTGGGGAAGCTTTCTTT
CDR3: CASNRGGEAFF

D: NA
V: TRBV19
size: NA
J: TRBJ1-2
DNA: TGTGCCAGTAGTATAGAGCGGGGGGGCGACTATGGCTACACCTTC
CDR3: CASSIERGGDYGYTF

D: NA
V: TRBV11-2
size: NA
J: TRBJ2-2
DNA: TGTGCCAGCAGCTTAGAGCTGACTAGAGACGGGGAGCTGTTTTTT
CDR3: CASSLELTRDGELFF

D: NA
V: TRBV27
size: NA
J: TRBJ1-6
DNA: TGTGCCAGCAGTCAAGGTCGGGAGGTTTCACCCCTCCACTTT
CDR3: CASSQGREVSPLHF

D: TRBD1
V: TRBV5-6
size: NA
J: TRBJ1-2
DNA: TGTGCCAGCAGCTTGGATCGGACAGGGGTTGGCTACACCTTC
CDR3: CASSLDRTGVGYTF